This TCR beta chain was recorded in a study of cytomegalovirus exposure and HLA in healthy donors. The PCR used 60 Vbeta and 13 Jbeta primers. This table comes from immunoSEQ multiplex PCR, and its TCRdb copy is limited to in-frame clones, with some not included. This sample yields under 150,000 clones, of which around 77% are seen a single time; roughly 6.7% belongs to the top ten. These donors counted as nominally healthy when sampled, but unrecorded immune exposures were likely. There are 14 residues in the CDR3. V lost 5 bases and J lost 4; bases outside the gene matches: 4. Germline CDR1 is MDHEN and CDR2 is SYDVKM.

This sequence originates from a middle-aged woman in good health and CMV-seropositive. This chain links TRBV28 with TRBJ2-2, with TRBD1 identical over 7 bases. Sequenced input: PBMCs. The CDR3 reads CASSPDRVTGELFF. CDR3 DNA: TGTGCCAGCAGTCCCGACAGGGTCACCGGGGAGCTGTTTTTT.